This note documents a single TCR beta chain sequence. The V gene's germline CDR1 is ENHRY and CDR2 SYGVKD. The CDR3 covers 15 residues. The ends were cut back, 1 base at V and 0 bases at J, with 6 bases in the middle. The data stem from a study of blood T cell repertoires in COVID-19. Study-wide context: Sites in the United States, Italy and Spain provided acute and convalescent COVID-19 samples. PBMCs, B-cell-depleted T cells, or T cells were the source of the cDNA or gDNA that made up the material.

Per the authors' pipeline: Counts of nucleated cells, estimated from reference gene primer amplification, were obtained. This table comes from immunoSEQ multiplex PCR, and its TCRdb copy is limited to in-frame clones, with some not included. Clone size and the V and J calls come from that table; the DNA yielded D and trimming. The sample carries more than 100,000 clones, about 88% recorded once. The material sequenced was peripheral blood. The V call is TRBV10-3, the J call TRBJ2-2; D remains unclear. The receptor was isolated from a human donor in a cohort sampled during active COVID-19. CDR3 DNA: TGTGCCATCAGTGAGTTGGCCCCGAACACCGGGGAGCTGTTTTTT. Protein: CAISELAPNTGELFF.